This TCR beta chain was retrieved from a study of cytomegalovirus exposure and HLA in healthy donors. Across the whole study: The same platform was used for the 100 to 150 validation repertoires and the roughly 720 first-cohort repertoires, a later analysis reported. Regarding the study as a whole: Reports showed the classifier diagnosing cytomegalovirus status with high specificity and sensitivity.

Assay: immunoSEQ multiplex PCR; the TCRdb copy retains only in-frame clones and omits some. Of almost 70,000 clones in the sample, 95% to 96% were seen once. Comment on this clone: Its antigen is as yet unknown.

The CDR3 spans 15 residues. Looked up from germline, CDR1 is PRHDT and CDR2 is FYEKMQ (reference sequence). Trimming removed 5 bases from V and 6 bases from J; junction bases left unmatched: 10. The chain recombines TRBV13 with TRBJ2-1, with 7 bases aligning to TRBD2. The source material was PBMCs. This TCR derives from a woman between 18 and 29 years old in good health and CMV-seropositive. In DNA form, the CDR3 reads TGTGCCAGCAGCATAAAAGCGGGACCCCCCAATGAGCAGTTCTTC. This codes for CASSIKAGPPNEQFF.